The next 4 T cell receptor beta chains were all read from a single sample in a study of CD8 T cells in Susac syndrome. RNA totalling roughly 0.45 to 1 ug underwent reverse transcription with random hexamers. TCRdb re-called the immunoSEQ multiplex PCR reads with MiXCR, one entry per CDR3 protein. The data hold about 240,000 distinct CDR3 sequences, with about 95% observed a single time. The specimen sequenced was CD4+ T cells from PBMCs. The receptors here all came from a human donor with Susac syndrome.

The chain combines TRBV29-1 with TRBJ2-7, with D hard to call. V lost 0 bases, J lost 0 bases, and 9 bases lay in between. CDR1 and CDR2 (germline): SQVTM, ANQGSEA. This CDR3 has 14 amino acids. CDR3 amino acids: CSVEDRLSSYEQYF. The CDR3 DNA follows: TGCAGCGTTGAAGACAGATTAAGCTCCTACGAGCAGTACTTC.

This clonotype was recorded only once. The V call is TRBV28, the J call TRBJ2-1; the D is unclear. The CDR3 is made up of 12 amino acids. CDR1 and CDR2 (germline): MDHEN, SYDVKM. Trimming took 2 bases from V and 6 from J, leaving 5 bases between them. The DNA for the CDR3 is TGTGCCAGCAGTTTAGTCCGCAATGAGCAGTTCTTC. It encodes CASSLVRNEQFF. Variable domain in full (rest from reference TRBV28 and TRBJ2-1): DVKVTQSSRYLVKRTGEKVFLECVQDMDHENMFWYRQDPGLGLRLIYFSYDVKMKEKGDIPEGYSVSREKKERFSLILESASTNQTSMYLCASSLVRNEQFFGPGTRLTVL.

The chain combines TRBV9 with TRBJ1-5; D unclear. Between the trimmed V and J ends, which lost 0 bases and 6 bases, there was a span of 7 bases. The CDR3 is 13 residues long. Germline V gene data show CDR1 as SGDLS and CDR2 as YYNGEE. The CDR3 protein is CASSVDGSQPQHF. For the CDR3, the DNA is TGTGCCAGCAGCGTAGATGGGAGTCAGCCCCAGCATTTT.

DNA of the CDR3: TGTGCCAGCAGCGTAGACACCGGGCCTCCGGGGGGGCAGCCCCAGCATTTT. Amino acid sequence: CASSVDTGPPGGQPQHF. V is TRBV9 and J is TRBJ1-5; D is possibly TRBD1 (5 bases). Germline V gene data show CDR1 as SGDLS and CDR2 as YYNGEE. With 0 bases removed from V and 7 bases from J, the gap between germline ends came to 20 bases. This CDR3 is 17 amino acids long.